The entry below gives a single TCR beta chain sequence along with its context. This entry is derived from a study of T cell changes during pregnancy in multiple sclerosis. The CDR3 runs to 15 residues. From germline, CDR1 is SGHRS and CDR2 YFSETQ. J gave up 4 bases and V 3 bases, and 4 bases lay outside the gene matches. Some clones are missing from TCRdb's copy, which holds only in-frame ones; the method was immunoSEQ multiplex PCR. The table lists 35,000 or so clones, roughly 87% of them singletons. This TCR derives from a female donor in good health, enrolled as a control in a pregnancy study. The source was CD4+ T cells from peripheral blood mononuclear cells, collected after pregnancy. V gene TRBV5-1 combines with J gene TRBJ2-2; 9 nucleotides line up with TRBD2. This chain's CDR3 is CASSSSGGSTGELFF. The CDR3 DNA reads TGCGCCAGCAGCTCCAGCGGGGGGTCCACCGGGGAGCTGTTTTTT.